Described below is a single T cell receptor (beta chain) sequence and its context. This may be a read error, as it is one base from a much larger clone. This sample stems from a study of molecular identifiers for immune sequencing clone quantification. TCRdb passed the PCR reads through MiXCR, listing each CDR3 protein once. The sample carries 490,000 or so distinct CDR3 sequences, 25% recorded once. CDR1 is SGHTA, CDR2 FQGNSA, per germline. The CDR3 has 15 residues. The chain recombines TRBV7-2 with TRBJ2-7; 8 bases align to TRBD2. The receptor comes from a human donor in good health. Some libraries in this study had Jurkat cell RNA spiked in. The sequenced material came from naive CD8+ T cells from blood, with Jurkat cell RNA spiked in. Specified subset: FACS-sorted CD8+CD4-CCR7+CD45RA+ naive T cells. In nucleotides, the CDR3 is TGTGCCAGCAGCCGGGAGGGCTATTCCGCCTACGCGCAGTACTTC. This gives the protein CASSREGYSAYAQYF.